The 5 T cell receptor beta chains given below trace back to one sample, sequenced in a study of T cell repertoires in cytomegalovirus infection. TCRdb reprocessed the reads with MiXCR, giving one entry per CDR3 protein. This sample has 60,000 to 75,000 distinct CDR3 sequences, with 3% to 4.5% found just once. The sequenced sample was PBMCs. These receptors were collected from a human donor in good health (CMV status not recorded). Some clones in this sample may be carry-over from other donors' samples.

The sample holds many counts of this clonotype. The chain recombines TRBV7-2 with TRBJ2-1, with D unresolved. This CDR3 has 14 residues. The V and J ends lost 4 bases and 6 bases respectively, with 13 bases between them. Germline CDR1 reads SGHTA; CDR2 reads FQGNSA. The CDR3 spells CASSYRVLRNEQFF. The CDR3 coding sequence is TGTGCCAGCAGCTATAGGGTACTACGCAATGAGCAGTTCTTC.

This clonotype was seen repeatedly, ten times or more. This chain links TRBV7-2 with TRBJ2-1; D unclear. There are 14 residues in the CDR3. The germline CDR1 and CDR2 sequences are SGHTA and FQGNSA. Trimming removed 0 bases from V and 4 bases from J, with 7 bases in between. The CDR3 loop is CASSLALVYNEQFF. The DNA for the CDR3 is TGTGCCAGCAGCTTAGCGTTGGTTTACAATGAGCAGTTCTTC.

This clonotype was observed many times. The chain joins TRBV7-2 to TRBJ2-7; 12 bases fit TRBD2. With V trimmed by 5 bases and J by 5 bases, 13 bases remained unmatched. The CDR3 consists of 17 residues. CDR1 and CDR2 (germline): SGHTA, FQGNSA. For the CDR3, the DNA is TGTGCCAGCAGCCTATCCATGGGGCTAGCGGGAGGGAACGAGCAGTACTTC. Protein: CASSLSMGLAGGNEQYF.

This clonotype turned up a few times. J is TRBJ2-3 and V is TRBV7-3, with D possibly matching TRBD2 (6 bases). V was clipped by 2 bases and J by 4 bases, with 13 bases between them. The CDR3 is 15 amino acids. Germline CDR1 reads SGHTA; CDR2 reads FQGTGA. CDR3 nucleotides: TGTGCCAGCAGCTTAGGGGGGATAGGGGCAGATACGCAGTATTTT. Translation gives CASSLGGIGADTQYF.

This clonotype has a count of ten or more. CDR3 DNA sequence: TGTGCCAGCAGTGAAGCTTACCCTCTGCGGCGGGCTGAAGCTTTCTTT. It codes for CASSEAYPLRRAEAFF. This chain uses TRBV25-1 with TRBJ1-1; D remains unclear. The CDR3 runs to 16 residues. The germline V and J ends were trimmed by 2 bases and 6 bases, with 19 bases remaining between them. Germline V gene sequence: CDR1 MGHDK, CDR2 SYGVNS.